This TCR beta chain was profiled in a study of response to subunit inactivated influenza vaccine. Note on this clonotype: No antigen is known for it.

The study's findings and limits: New T cells are recruited in small numbers by each seasonal influenza vaccination, according to the authors' suggestion.

TCRdb independently ran MiXCR on the RT-PCR reads; one entry per CDR3 protein. This sample has 500,000 or so distinct CDR3 sequences; approximately 11% occur once, and the top ten carry over 9.5%. The material sequenced was PBMCs from blood, taken 45 days after vaccination. The sequence came from a man over 45 who received an inactivated influenza vaccine.

The CDR3 nucleotides are TGTGCCAGCACTCGTCGGGGGGGTCAAGAGACCCAGTACTTC. Its translation is CASTRRGGQETQYF. This chain links TRBV7-9 with TRBJ2-5; 8 bases align to TRBD2. The CDR3 loop spans 14 amino acids. The V gene's germline CDR1 is SEHNR and CDR2 FQNEAQ (reference sequence). After removal of 7 bases from V and 2 bases from J, the junction contained 6 bases not matched to a gene.